A single sample is the source of the 31 T cell receptor beta chains below, sequenced in a study of beta chain features in type 1 diabetes. The isolated RNA, all of it, was reverse transcribed, so expressed TCRB transcripts were what got sequenced. Assay used: immunoSEQ multiplex PCR; TCRdb lists only in-frame clones, some missing. The repertoire holds under 150,000 clones, with 6.9% as singletons. The material sequenced was central memory CD4+ T cells from blood. The receptor source for this set is a woman in her twenties or thirties in good health.

V and J are TRBV4-2 and TRBJ2-3; 7 bases fit TRBD2. The CDR3 has 16 amino acids. Germline trimming cut 0 bases from V and 0 bases from J; bases unmatched to any gene: 3. The V gene's germline CDR1 is LGHNA and CDR2 YNFKEQ. CDR3 coding DNA: TGTGCCAGCAGCCAAGACAAGCGGGAAAGCACAGATACGCAGTATTTT. Its protein is CASSQDKRESTDTQYF.

This clone was found a few times. The genes are TRBV19 and TRBJ2-2; D remains unclear. The CDR3 has 14 amino acids. Germline V gene lookup returns CDR1 LNHDA and CDR2 SQIVND (reference sequence). V was trimmed by 0 bases and J by 4 bases, leaving 6 bases between them. The DNA for the CDR3 is TGTGCCAGTAGTATAGAGGCTGGCACCGGGGAGCTGTTTTTT. Translated, it gives CASSIEAGTGELFF.

The chain recombines TRBV11-2 with TRBJ1-4; no reliable D call. The length of the CDR3 is 14 residues. V was trimmed by 2 bases and J by 8 bases, leaving 12 bases between them. Germline-derived CDR1 and CDR2 are SGHAT and FQNNGV. The chain's CDR3 is CASSLSWVGEKLFF. The CDR3 DNA sequence: TGTGCCAGCAGCTTATCCTGGGTCGGGGAAAAACTGTTTTTT.

As DNA, the CDR3 is TGTGCCAGCAGCCAAACCGAGGGACAGACTGAAGCTTTCTTT. Residues: CASSQTEGQTEAFF. This chain connects TRBV14 to TRBJ1-1, with 7 bases fitting TRBD1. Germline CDR1 is SGHDN and CDR2 is FVKESK. CDR3 length: 14 residues. V lost 2 bases to trimming and J lost 5 bases; unmatched junction nucleotides: 5.

The chain's CDR3 is CASSFFNTGGTTEAFF. CDR3 DNA: TGTGCCAGCAGTTTCTTTAATACAGGGGGGACCACTGAAGCTTTCTTT. This chain uses TRBV27 with TRBJ1-1; TRBD1 aligns across 8 bases. This CDR3 is built from 16 residues. Germline V gives CDR1 MNHEY, CDR2 SMNVEV (reference sequence). V lost 3 bases and J lost 4; bases outside the gene matches: 10.

This clone appeared many times. The chain carries TRBV7-3 and TRBJ2-1, with 12 bases matching TRBD2. V lost 8 bases and J lost 10; bases outside the gene matches: 9. CDR1 SGHTA and CDR2 FQGTGA come from the germline V gene. The CDR3 is 14 residues long. In DNA, the CDR3 is TGTGCCAGCGCATCGACTAGCGGGAGAGAGGAGCAGTTCTTC. Protein: CASASTSGREEQFF.

At least ten counts were recorded for this clone. The V gene is TRBV30, the J gene TRBJ2-1, with 13 bases lining up with TRBD2. Losses at the gene ends were 5 bases for V and 7 bases for J; bases not matched to a gene: 8. There are 15 residues in the CDR3. The germline CDR1 and CDR2 sequences are GTSNPN and SVGIG (reference sequence). CDR3: CAWVRTSGSGNEQFF. CDR3 nucleotides: TGTGCCTGGGTTAGGACTAGCGGGAGTGGGAATGAGCAGTTCTTC. Together with reference TRBV30 and TRBJ2-1, the CDR3 gives the full variable domain: SQTIHQWPATLVQPVGSPLSLECTVEGTSNPNLYWYRQAAGRGLQLLFYSVGIGQISSEVPQNLSASRPQDRQFILSSKKLLLSDSGFYLCAWVRTSGSGNEQFFGPGTRLTVL.

The CDR3: CASSSLTGGPQHF. In DNA form, the CDR3 reads TGTGCCAGCAGCTCTCTAACAGGGGGCCCCCAGCATTTT. The J gene is TRBJ1-5, the V gene TRBV7-6, with 9 bases lining up with TRBD1. J was trimmed by 10 bases and V by 4 bases; bases with no gene match: 5. The germline gives CDR1 SGHVS, CDR2 FNYEAQ. This CDR3 has 13 amino acids. Full variable domain (rest looked up from reference TRBV7-6 and TRBJ1-5): GAGVSQSPRYKVTKRGQDVALRCDPISGHVSLYWYRQALGQGPEFLTYFNYEAQQDKSGLPNDRFSAERPEGSISTLTIQRTEQRDSAMYRCASSSLTGGPQHFGDGTRLSIL.

This chain links TRBV18 with TRBJ2-1; D not certain. This CDR3 comprises 12 residues. Between the trimmed V and J ends, which lost 0 bases and 11 bases, there was a span of 8 bases. The germline V gene encodes CDR1 KGHSH and CDR2 LQKENI. CDR3 coding DNA: TGTGCCAGCTCACCACCTTTGGCCAAGCAGTTCTTC. Translating it yields CASSPPLAKQFF.

This chain links TRBV27 with TRBJ2-1, with TRBD1 matching 8 bases. The germline V gene encodes CDR1 MNHEY and CDR2 SMNVEV (reference sequence). The V and J ends lost 8 bases and 3 bases, in that order; junction bases with no gene match: 9. The CDR3 is 15 residues long. The CDR3 sequence is CASHRVGTGYNEQFF. The CDR3, as DNA: TGTGCCAGCCATCGTGTGGGGACAGGCTACAATGAGCAGTTCTTC.

This clone was seen at least ten times. The rearrangement uses TRBV2 and TRBJ1-1; 9 positions match TRBD1. Germline trimming cut 8 bases from V and 0 bases from J; bases unmatched to any gene: 7. Germline V gene sequence: CDR1 SNHLY, CDR2 FYNNEI. This CDR3 spans 15 amino acids. The CDR3 nucleotides read TGTGCCAGCCGTCCCGGGACAGGGTTGAACACTGAAGCTTTCTTT. Amino acid sequence: CASRPGTGLNTEAFF. The variable domain in full, with the rest retrieved from reference TRBV2 and TRBJ1-1, is EPEVTQTPSHQVTQMGQEVILRCVPISNHLYFYWYRQILGQKVEFLVSFYNNEISEKSEIFDDQFSVERPDGSNFTLKIRSTKLEDSAMYFCASRPGTGLNTEAFFGQGTRLTVV.

This clone came up a few times. This sequence joins TRBV7-2 and TRBJ2-7; 14 nucleotides align to TRBD2. With V trimmed by 5 bases and J by 7 bases, 7 bases remained unmatched. The CDR3 sequence is 15 residues long. Germline V gene data show CDR1 as SGHTA and CDR2 as FQGNSA. The CDR3 is CASSGRGLAGGEQYF. The CDR3 region has the DNA TGTGCCAGCAGCGGTCGTGGACTAGCGGGAGGTGAGCAGTACTTC.

This chain joins TRBV15 and TRBJ1-4; a weak D match, TRBD1 (5 bases). Germline V lookup: CDR1 LNHNV, CDR2 YYDKDF (reference sequence). V was shortened by 0 bases and J by 8 bases, with 13 bases between the two germline ends. The CDR3 has 15 amino acids. The CDR3: CATSRDKGSVEKLFF. CDR3 bases: TGTGCCACCAGCAGAGATAAGGGGTCGGTCGAAAAACTGTTTTTT.

This chain uses TRBV4-1 with TRBJ2-7, with TRBD2 matching 7 bases. The CDR3 runs to 17 residues. V dropped 0 bases and J dropped 4; count of bases not matched to a gene: 12. Per germline, CDR1 MGHRA and CDR2 YSYEKL. In DNA, the CDR3 is TGCGCCAGCAGCCAAGATGTCACGGCGGGAGTGGCATACGAGCAGTACTTC. It encodes CASSQDVTAGVAYEQYF.

This clone has more than one count but fewer than ten. The chain couples TRBV15 to TRBJ2-1; TRBD2 matches 12 bases. This CDR3 region has 15 residues. With V trimmed by 5 bases and J by 7 bases, 6 bases remained unmatched. CDR1 is LNHNV, CDR2 YYDKDF, per germline (reference sequence). The CDR3 reads CATSGTSGWGNEQFF. As DNA, the CDR3 is TGTGCCACCAGCGGGACTAGCGGGTGGGGGAATGAGCAGTTCTTC.

This clone was detected only a few times. The rearrangement joins TRBV7-2 to TRBJ1-3; unclear D gene. The CDR3 sequence is 16 residues long. Trimming stripped 1 base from V and 2 bases from J, with 12 bases between. Germline V CDR1 and CDR2: SGHTA, FQGNSA. DNA of the CDR3: TGTGCCAGCAGCTTAGTTTCCGCGGGAGCTGGAAACACCATATATTTT. Amino acid sequence: CASSLVSAGAGNTIYF.

This clone was counted only a few times. The chain employs TRBV6-6 and TRBJ2-1; 9 positions agree with TRBD2. Losses at the gene ends were 5 bases for V and 6 bases for J; bases not matched to a gene: 5. Germline loops: CDR1 MNHNY, CDR2 SVGAGI (reference sequence). The CDR3 consists of 14 residues. The CDR3 region has the DNA TGTGCCAGCAGTCGTAGCGGGAGAAGCAATGAGCAGTTCTTC. Amino acid sequence: CASSRSGRSNEQFF.

The chain is built from TRBV30 and TRBJ1-2; 9 bases align to TRBD1. The germline gives CDR1 GTSNPN, CDR2 SVGIG (reference sequence). This CDR3 has 15 residues. J lost 3 bases, V lost 4 bases, and 9 bases had no gene match. The CDR3 spells CAWIPAGTGYYGYTF. Here the CDR3 DNA reads TGTGCCTGGATCCCAGCCGGGACAGGGTACTATGGCTACACCTTC.

In this sample, this clone turned up many times. As DNA, the CDR3 is TGTGCCTGGACTAACCAAAACACCGGGGAGCTGTTTTTT. Translated, it gives CAWTNQNTGELFF. V is TRBV30 and J is TRBJ2-2, with D hard to call. The CDR3 is 13 amino acids. Germline-derived CDR1 and CDR2 are GTSNPN and SVGIG (reference sequence). The germline V and J ends were trimmed by 4 bases and 2 bases, with 8 bases remaining between them.

This chain links TRBV28 with TRBJ2-7; 7 bases map to TRBD1. Looked up from germline, CDR1 is MDHEN and CDR2 is SYDVKM. The CDR3 has 15 amino acids. V lost 6 bases and J lost 2; bases outside the gene matches: 10. This CDR3 reads CASSLGDRTAYEQYF. The CDR3, as DNA: TGTGCCAGCAGCTTAGGGGACAGAACGGCCTACGAGCAGTACTTC.

CDR3 in amino acids: CASYQGSTGELFF. The CDR3, as DNA: TGTGCCAGCTATCAGGGATCCACCGGGGAGCTGTTTTTT. The V call is TRBV28, the J call TRBJ2-2; TRBD1 might be the D (5 bases). The CDR3 sequence is 13 residues long. Germline V lookup: CDR1 MDHEN, CDR2 SYDVKM. V gave up 8 bases and J gave up 4 bases, with 11 bases separating them.

The sample holds many counts of this clone. The rearrangement links TRBV2 to TRBJ2-7; no clear D. V lost 6 bases and J 3 bases, leaving 9 bases between the germline ends. The CDR3 has 12 amino acids. Germline V CDR1 and CDR2: SNHLY, FYNNEI. This CDR3 reads CASRSPSYEQYF. CDR3 nucleotides: TGTGCCAGCAGATCTCCTAGCTACGAGCAGTACTTC.

This chain links TRBV11-2 with TRBJ2-2; D is possibly TRBD1 (5 bases). The germline V gene encodes CDR1 SGHAT and CDR2 FQNNGV. The CDR3 extends over 12 amino acids. V lost 6 bases to trimming and J lost 5 bases, with 7 bases between them. This CDR3 reads CASRQGTGELFF. DNA for the CDR3: TGTGCCAGCAGGCAGGGAACCGGGGAGCTGTTTTTT. Filled out from reference TRBV11-2 and TRBJ2-2, the complete variable domain reads EAGVAQSPRYKIIEKRQSVAFWCNPISGHATLYWYQQILGQGPKLLIQFQNNGVVDDSQLPKDRFSAERLKGVDSTLKIQPAKLEDSAVYLCASRQGTGELFFGEGSRLTVL.

The chain combines TRBV18 with TRBJ2-7, with 10 positions matching TRBD2. V gave up 5 bases and J gave up 2 bases; unmatched junction bases: 3. In germline, CDR1 is KGHSH, CDR2 LQKENI. The CDR3 extends over 14 amino acids. The chain's CDR3 is CASSELAGPYEQYF. CDR3 DNA sequence: TGTGCCAGCTCAGAACTAGCGGGACCCTACGAGCAGTACTTC.

The gene calls are TRBV19 and TRBJ2-2, with TRBD1 identical over 9 bases. The CDR3 extends over 16 amino acids. CDR1 is LNHDA, CDR2 SQIVND, per germline (reference sequence). V lost 5 bases, J lost 3 bases, and 7 bases stayed unmatched. Here the CDR3 DNA reads TGTGCCAGTAGTCTTGGGACAGGGAAATACACCGGGGAGCTGTTTTTT. This encodes CASSLGTGKYTGELFF.

The chain recombines TRBV7-9 with TRBJ1-1; D unclear. Trimming pared 0 bases from V and 4 bases from J, leaving 9 bases between. This CDR3 is built from 14 residues. Per the germline V gene, CDR1 is SEHNR and CDR2 is FQNEAQ (reference sequence). CDR3 sequence reads: CASSLARPGTEAFF. Written as DNA, the CDR3 is TGTGCCAGCAGCTTAGCCCGGCCGGGCACTGAAGCTTTCTTT.

Ten or more counts support this clone. The same CDR3 arises from other DNA sequences in this sample as well. This sequence joins TRBV29-1 and TRBJ1-4, with TRBD1 matching 7 bases. The CDR3 has 13 amino acids. Germline CDR1 and CDR2: SQVTM and ANQGSEA. Trimming at V came to 4 bases and at J to 8 bases, leaving 7 bases not matched to a gene. The CDR3 is CSVGDRVGEKLFF. The CDR3 bases are TGCAGCGTTGGTGACAGGGTAGGGGAAAAACTGTTTTTT.

This clone was recorded a few times. The chain couples TRBV19 to TRBJ2-1; 12 bases line up with TRBD2. The CDR3 covers 15 residues. Unmatched junction bases numbered 5, after V lost 5 bases and J lost 6 bases. CDR1 and CDR2 (germline): LNHDA, SQIVND (reference sequence). For the CDR3, the DNA is TGTGCCAGTAGTGTCTCTAGCGGGAGGGTCAATGAGCAGTTCTTC. This sequence encodes CASSVSSGRVNEQFF.

The chain combines TRBV7-9 with TRBJ2-2, with 8 bases matching TRBD2. Germline V gene lookup returns CDR1 SEHNR and CDR2 FQNEAQ (reference sequence). The CDR3 spans 16 residues. With 5 bases clipped from V and 1 base from J, the junction kept 6 bases outside the gene matches. For the CDR3, the DNA is TGTGCCAGCAGCGGACTAGCTACTAAGAACACCGGGGAGCTGTTTTTT. Its translation: CASSGLATKNTGELFF. Based on the CDR3 plus reference TRBV7-9 and TRBJ2-2, the full variable domain is DTGVSQNPRHKITKRGQNVTFRCDPISEHNRLYWYRQTLGQGPEFLTYFQNEAQLEKSRLLSDRFSAERPKGSFSTLEIQRTEQGDSAMYLCASSGLATKNTGELFFGEGSRLTVL.

This clone came up a few times. The CDR3 protein is CASSRTSGRYNEQFF. The CDR3, as DNA: TGTGCCAGCAGCAGGACTAGCGGGAGGTACAATGAGCAGTTCTTC. The rearrangement uses TRBV7-9 and TRBJ2-1, with TRBD2 matching over 14 bases. V was clipped by 5 bases and J by 4 bases; unmatched bases: 1. Germline-derived CDR1 and CDR2 are SEHNR and FQNEAQ (reference sequence). This CDR3 contains 15 residues.

This clone has ten or more counts. This sequence joins TRBV11-1 and TRBJ1-2; 7 bases agree with TRBD1. Germline assignment: CDR1 SGHAT and CDR2 FQDESV (reference sequence). The trim removed 6 bases at V and 3 bases at J, leaving 4 bases unmatched. This CDR3 contains 13 residues. Here the CDR3 reads CASSQGTDYGYTF. The CDR3 bases are TGTGCCAGCAGTCAAGGGACAGACTATGGCTACACCTTC.